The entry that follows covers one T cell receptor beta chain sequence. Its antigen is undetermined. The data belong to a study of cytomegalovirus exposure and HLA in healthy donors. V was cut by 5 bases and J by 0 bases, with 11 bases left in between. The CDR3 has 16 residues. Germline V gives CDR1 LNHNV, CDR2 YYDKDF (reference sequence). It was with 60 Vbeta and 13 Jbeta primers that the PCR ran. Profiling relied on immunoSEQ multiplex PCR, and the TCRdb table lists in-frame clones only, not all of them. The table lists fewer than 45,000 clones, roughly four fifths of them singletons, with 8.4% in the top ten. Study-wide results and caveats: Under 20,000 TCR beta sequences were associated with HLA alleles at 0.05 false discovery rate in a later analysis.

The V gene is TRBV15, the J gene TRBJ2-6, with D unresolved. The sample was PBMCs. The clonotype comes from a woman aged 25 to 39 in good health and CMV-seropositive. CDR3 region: CATSPRAFSGANVLTF. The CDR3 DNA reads TGTGCCACCAGCCCACGAGCCTTCTCTGGGGCCAACGTCCTGACTTTC.